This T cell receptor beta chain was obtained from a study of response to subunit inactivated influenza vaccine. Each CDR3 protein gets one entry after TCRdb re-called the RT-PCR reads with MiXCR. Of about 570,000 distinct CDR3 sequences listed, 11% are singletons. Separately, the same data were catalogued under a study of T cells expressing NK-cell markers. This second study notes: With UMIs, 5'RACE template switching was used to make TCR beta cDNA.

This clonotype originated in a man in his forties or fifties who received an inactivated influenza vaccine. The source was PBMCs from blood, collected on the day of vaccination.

The CDR3 nucleotides read TGTGCCATCAGTGACCTCGGAGTCTCTGGAAACACCATATATTTT. Translation: CAISDLGVSGNTIYF. This chain joins TRBV10-3 and TRBJ1-3; D is ambiguous. Germline assignment: CDR1 ENHRY and CDR2 SYGVKD. The CDR3 loop spans 15 amino acids. V was shortened by 3 bases and J by 0 bases, with 9 bases between the two germline ends.